One and the same sample provided the 13 T cell receptor beta chains below, sequenced in a study of T-cell reconstitution after alpha-beta-depleted transplantation in children. TCRbeta library construction was performed incorporating unique molecular identifiers. TCRdb fed the PCR reads into MiXCR, producing one record per CDR3 protein. The sample includes roughly 4,200 distinct CDR3 sequences, just under 20% of them seen just once. The specimen comprised PBMCs, mostly from graft donor cells, sampled 180 days after TCRalphabeta/CD19-depleted stem cell transplant. All receptors come from a male patient aged 2 to 10 who had a stem cell transplant for acute lymphoblastic leukemia, so the T cells may come from the graft donor.

Note on this clonotype: This clone may be a read error of a much larger clone one base away. This chain connects TRBV20-1 to TRBJ2-3; 8 bases line up with TRBD1. The CDR3 totals 17 residues. Germline V CDR1 and CDR2: DFQATT, SNEGSKA (reference sequence). Written as DNA, the CDR3 is TGCTGTGCTAGAGATCCACAGGGGGAAAGACCCACAGATACGCAGTATTTT. Translation: CCARDPQGERPTDTQYF.

This clonotype was counted many times. CDR3 nucleotide sequence: TGTGCCAGCAGCTTAGTTCGGGACCACGAGCAGTACTTC. Its protein product is CASSLVRDHEQYF. The J gene is TRBJ2-7, the V gene TRBV11-1; D possibly matches TRBD1 or TRBD2 (5 bases each). Between the trimmed V and J ends, which lost 1 base and 5 bases, there was a span of 9 bases. Germline V gene data show CDR1 as SGHAT and CDR2 as FQDESV (reference sequence). This CDR3 has 13 residues.

This clonotype was seen repeatedly, ten times or more. The V call is TRBV7-2, the J call TRBJ2-3; 15 bases fit TRBD2. Germline trimming cut 4 bases from V and 4 bases from J; bases unmatched to any gene: 6. Per germline, CDR1 SGHTA and CDR2 FQGNSA. This CDR3 is built from 17 residues. This CDR3 is CASSYRRTSGRADTQYF. The CDR3 DNA is TGTGCCAGCAGCTACCGCCGGACTAGCGGGAGGGCAGATACGCAGTATTTT.

This clonotype was seen many times. The V and J genes are TRBV7-2 and TRBJ2-3; D ambiguous. The length of the CDR3 is 11 residues. CDR1 is SGHTA, CDR2 FQGNSA, per germline. V shed 4 bases and J shed 10 bases, with 9 bases lying between them. CDR3 in amino acids: CASSYNIPQYF. CDR3 in DNA: TGTGCCAGCAGCTACAACATTCCGCAGTATTTT.

By share of the sample, this clonotype is medium-sized. The rearrangement links TRBV5-6 to TRBJ2-7, with TRBD2 identical over 12 bases. Germline lookup yields CDR1 SGHDT and CDR2 YYEEEE. Germline trimming cut 3 bases from V and 6 bases from J; bases unmatched to any gene: 7. This CDR3 contains 15 residues. The CDR3 protein is CASSSRTSGIIEQYF. The DNA of the CDR3 is TGTGCCAGCAGCTCCCGGACTAGCGGGATTATCGAGCAGTACTTC.

This clonotype was detected ten times or more. V is TRBV28 and J is TRBJ1-1, with 7 bases fitting TRBD1. The trim removed 1 base at V and 6 bases at J, leaving 20 bases unmatched. CDR3 length: 19 amino acids. Germline V lookup: CDR1 MDHEN, CDR2 SYDVKM. The CDR3 spells CASSLFYAGALGQAAEAFF. The CDR3 region has the DNA TGTGCCAGCAGTTTATTTTACGCAGGAGCCCTCGGACAGGCAGCTGAAGCTTTCTTT.

This clonotype was seen ten or more times. This chain uses TRBV7-9 with TRBJ1-2; tentative D call: TRBD1 (6 bases). There are 16 residues in the CDR3. The V gene lost 1 base and the J gene lost 2 bases, with 14 bases spanning the gap. Per the germline V gene, CDR1 is SEHNR and CDR2 is FQNEAQ (reference sequence). The CDR3 region is CASSLDSSGTNYGYTF. CDR3 DNA: TGTGCCAGCAGCTTAGATAGTTCGGGGACAAACTATGGCTACACCTTC.

The sample holds many counts of this clonotype. The chain employs TRBV6-1 and TRBJ2-7; 8 bases are shared with TRBD1. CDR1 is MNHNS and CDR2 is SASEGT in the germline V gene. Trimming took 4 bases from V and 4 from J; bases not matched to a gene: 6. The CDR3 spans 14 residues. The CDR3 DNA sequence: TGTGCCAGCAGTGCCCGCCAGGGGGCGTACGAGCAGTACTTC. Translated: CASSARQGAYEQYF.

This clonotype has at least ten counts. The chain joins TRBV7-9 to TRBJ1-2; weak D call: TRBD1 (6 bases). The germline gives CDR1 SEHNR, CDR2 FQNEAQ (reference sequence). Trimming removed 3 bases at V and 3 bases at J, with 8 bases between. The CDR3 sequence is 13 residues long. CDR3 sequence reads: CASSFKGDYGYTF. Written as DNA, the CDR3 is TGTGCCAGCAGCTTTAAGGGGGACTATGGCTACACCTTC.

This clonotype was detected many times. The chain combines TRBV4-2 with TRBJ2-5; a weak D match, TRBD1 (5 bases). Trimming removed 0 bases from V and 5 bases from J, with 19 bases in between. This CDR3 has 17 amino acids. CDR1 is LGHNA and CDR2 is YNFKEQ in the germline V gene. CDR3 coding DNA: TGTGCCAGCAGCCAAGATCCTTCCAGGGTTAGTATGGAGACCCAGTACTTC. Its protein product is CASSQDPSRVSMETQYF.

This clonotype was observed at least ten times. The chain links TRBV7-9 to TRBJ2-1; D gene ambiguous. Trimming shortened V by 2 bases and J by 15 bases, and 14 bases separated the two germline ends. Germline values: CDR1 SEHNR, CDR2 FQNEAQ (reference sequence). The CDR3 totals 12 residues. The CDR3 nucleotides are TGTGCCAGCAGCTTAATTTTCTCCCGGGTGTTCTTC. This encodes CASSLIFSRVFF. Looking up the rest from reference TRBV7-9 and TRBJ2-1 gives the full variable domain: DTGVSQNPRHKITKRGQNVTFRCDPISEHNRLYWYRQTLGQGPEFLTYFQNEAQLEKSRLLSDRFSAERPKGSFSTLEIQRTEQGDSAMYLCASSLIFSRVFFGPGTRLTVL.

This clonotype was found many times. The V and J genes are TRBV12-3 or TRBV12-4 and TRBJ2-1, with TRBD1 identical over 7 bases. The CDR3 contains 15 residues. V shed 5 bases and J 4 bases; nucleotides not matched to a gene: 8. The CDR3 bases are TGTGCCAGCAGTCCTTTGGGACAGATATACAATGAGCAGTTCTTC. This sequence encodes CASSPLGQIYNEQFF.

V is TRBV24-1 and J is TRBJ2-5, with 11 bases matching TRBD2. This CDR3 comprises 16 residues. Germline V gene sequence: CDR1 KGHDR, CDR2 SFDVKD. V was clipped by 4 bases and J by 2 bases; unmatched bases: 5. The chain's CDR3 is CATSDTTSGTQETQYF. CDR3 nucleotides: TGTGCCACCAGTGACACGACTAGCGGGACTCAAGAGACCCAGTACTTC.